This T cell receptor (beta chain) was sequenced for a study of cytomegalovirus exposure and HLA in healthy donors. General study points: The availability of immune exposure information extended only to CMV serostatus. In a later analysis, a genetic analysis reported fewer productive-TCR N-insertions in an Asian-associated ancestry cluster than the cohort average. The authors assumed roughly uniform sequencing depth across donors for presence/absence analyses. HLA-A and HLA-B allele assignments for most subjects were reportedly predicted accurately using TCR beta sequences.

Primers: 60 Vbeta forward and 13 Jbeta reverse. The data were produced by immunoSEQ multiplex PCR, yet TCRdb's version contains in-frame clones alone and is incomplete. The sample records some 77,000 clones, around three quarters being singletons. This CDR3 has 13 residues. Germline assignment: CDR1 MDHEN and CDR2 SYDVKM. V shed 7 bases and J shed 6 bases, with 12 bases lying between them. A note on this clone: Antigen specificity is unknown.

The sample taken for sequencing was PBMCs. The chain has TRBV28 and TRBJ2-2, with D unclear. This sequence was found in a man aged 25 to 40 in good health and CMV-seronegative. CDR3 bases: TGTGCCAGCATTTACCCCGGAGCCGGGGAGCTGTTTTTT. Amino acid sequence: CASIYPGAGELFF.